This is a list of T cell receptor beta chains from one sample in a study of cytomegalovirus exposure and HLA in healthy donors. Data came from immunoSEQ multiplex PCR; TCRdb stores just in-frame clones and leaves some out. The table includes approximately 140,000 clones, around four fifths detected once. Specimen: PBMCs. Receptor source: a woman aged 30 to 39 in good health and CMV-seronegative. The CDR3 runs from the conserved cysteine through the conserved F or W. D genes are given only for firm matches. Clone size is given for some rows only: seen once, a few or many times, or a class if the clone is expanded.

-	TRBV2	-	TRBJ2-3	CASSVSVDTQYF	TGTGCCAGCAGTGTCTCGGTAGATACGCAGTATTTT
-	TRBV30	-	TRBJ2-3	CAWNRRTSTDTQYF	TGTGCCTGGAATAGACGGACTAGCACAGATACGCAGTATTTT
-	TRBV7-7	-	TRBJ2-1	CASSLARNNEQFF	TGTGCCAGCAGCTTAGCTAGAAACAATGAGCAGTTCTTC
TRBD2	TRBV27	once	TRBJ2-3	CASSPAPLAGLVYDTQYF	TGTGCCAGCAGTCCCGCTCCTCTAGCGGGGCTGGTCTACGATACGCAGTATTTT
-	TRBV27	once	TRBJ1-4	CASSRTVDVEKLFF	TGTGCCAGCAGTAGGACAGTGGACGTAGAAAAACTGTTTTTT
-	TRBV7-3	-	TRBJ2-7	CASSSGKFHPFCF	TGTGCCAGCAGCTCCGGGAAGTTCCATCCCTTTTGCTTC
-	TRBV4-1	-	TRBJ1-2	CASSPSDSYGYTF	TGCGCCAGCAGCCCCTCGGACAGTTATGGCTACACCTTC
TRBD1	TRBV11-2	-	TRBJ2-7	CASSLAGGPEQYF	TGTGCCAGCAGCTTAGCAGGGGGACCGGAGCAGTACTTC
TRBD1	TRBV6-5	-	TRBJ1-2	CASSRQGAHNYGYTF	TGTGCCAGCAGCAGACAGGGGGCGCATAACTATGGCTACACCTTC
-	TRBV7-2	-	TRBJ1-2	CASSLYRAYGYTF	TGTGCCAGCAGCCTCTACAGGGCCTATGGCTACACCTTC
-	TRBV10-3	once	TRBJ1-1	CAISESGHEAFF	TGTGCCATCAGTGAATCAGGGCATGAAGCTTTCTTT
-	TRBV2	-	TRBJ2-3	CASSGWRGSDTQYF	TGTGCCAGCAGTGGGTGGCGGGGCTCAGATACGCAGTATTTT
TRBD1	TRBV5-4	-	TRBJ1-1	CASSLGGQGAMNTEAFF	TGTGCCAGCAGCTTGGGGGGACAGGGGGCGATGAACACTGAAGCTTTCTTT
TRBD1	TRBV15	-	TRBJ1-2	CATSKGQGDRGYTF	TGTGCCACCAGCAAGGGACAGGGAGATAGAGGCTACACCTTC
TRBD1	TRBV18	once	TRBJ1-2	CASSPVDRVGYGYTF	TGTGCCAGCTCACCAGTGGACAGGGTTGGCTATGGCTACACCTTC
TRBD2	TRBV27	few	TRBJ2-7	CASSPSGGEQYF	TGTGCCAGCAGTCCTTCCGGGGGGGAGCAGTACTTC
-	TRBV19	-	TRBJ2-6	CASRAGGTGANVLTF	TGTGCCAGTAGGGCAGGGGGGACTGGGGCCAACGTCCTGACTTTC
-	TRBV7-3	-	TRBJ2-3	CASSSGLVTDTQYF	TGTGCCAGCAGCTCGGGACTTGTTACAGATACGCAGTATTTT
-	TRBV4-2	many	TRBJ1-2	CASSQDEAGPYGYTF	TGTGCCAGCAGCCAAGATGAGGCAGGGCCCTATGGCTACACCTTC
TRBD1	TRBV28	-	TRBJ1-2	CASSSLRGLVYGYTF	TGTGCCAGCAGTTCCCTCAGGGGGCTTGTCTATGGCTACACCTTC
-	TRBV4-2	-	TRBJ1-1	CASSQERGWTEAFF	TGTGCCAGCAGCCAAGAACGGGGATGGACTGAAGCTTTCTTT
-	TRBV4-1	-	TRBJ1-1	CASSQEGRNGGHTEAFF	TGCGCCAGCAGCCAAGAGGGTCGAAACGGTGGGCACACTGAAGCTTTCTTT
-	TRBV6-1	-	TRBJ2-3	CASSEDRVADTQYF	TGTGCCAGCAGTGAAGACAGGGTGGCAGATACGCAGTATTTT
TRBD1	TRBV4-2	-	TRBJ2-5	CASSQGLGQEETQYF	TGTGCCAGCAGCCAAGGTCTGGGACAGGAAGAGACCCAGTACTTC
-	TRBV6-1	-	TRBJ2-1	CASSEGGRVDEQFF	TGTGCCAGCAGTGAGGGGGGTCGGGTGGATGAGCAGTTCTTC
-	TRBV27	-	TRBJ1-1	CAAWRGDGTEAFF	TGTGCCGCTTGGAGGGGCGATGGTACTGAAGCTTTCTTT
-	TRBV6-1	-	TRBJ2-7	CASRRPGYEQYF	TGTGCCAGCAGGAGGCCCGGCTACGAGCAGTACTTC
-	TRBV6-6	-	TRBJ1-1	CASSYLGPSAEAFF	TGTGCCAGCAGTTACCTGGGGCCAAGCGCTGAAGCTTTCTTT
-	TRBV5-4	few	TRBJ2-1	CASRLGLPSYNEQFF	TGTGCCAGCAGACTGGGACTTCCCTCCTACAATGAGCAGTTCTTC
TRBD1	TRBV6-5	-	TRBJ1-6	CASRRQGWNSPLHF	TGTGCCAGCAGACGACAGGGGTGGAATTCACCCCTCCACTTT
TRBD1	TRBV19	-	TRBJ2-7	CASSRGQGAGEQYF	TGTGCCAGTAGTAGAGGACAGGGGGCGGGCGAGCAGTACTTC
-	TRBV20-1	-	TRBJ2-3	CSVLGADTQYF	TGCAGTGTCTTGGGGGCGGATACGCAGTATTTT
TRBD1	TRBV5-4	-	TRBJ1-2	CASSSERTGTYGYTF	TGTGCCAGCAGCTCGGAAAGGACAGGCACCTATGGCTACACCTTC
-	TRBV9	-	TRBJ1-3	CASSVATGTLYSGNTIYF	TGTGCCAGCAGCGTAGCGACTGGGACTCTTTACTCTGGAAACACCATATATTTT
-	TRBV15	-	TRBJ2-1	CATSRDFLDRRLGYNEQFF	TGTGCCACCAGCAGAGATTTCTTGGACAGACGGTTGGGATACAATGAGCAGTTCTTC
-	TRBV5-1	-	TRBJ1-4	CASSLSTTNEKLFF	TGCGCCAGCAGCTTGTCAACAACTAATGAAAAACTGTTTTTT
-	TRBV27	once	TRBJ2-3	CASQTQTLSGTDTQYF	TGTGCCAGCCAAACCCAGACACTTTCCGGCACAGATACGCAGTATTTT
-	TRBV27	-	TRBJ2-6	CASSSAARGRHSGANVLTF	TGTGCCAGCAGTTCGGCGGCCAGGGGCCGGCACTCTGGGGCCAACGTCCTGACTTTC
TRBD1	TRBV11-1	-	TRBJ1-1	CASSQSTGRNTEAFF	TGTGCCAGCAGCCAGTCGACAGGGAGGAACACTGAAGCTTTCTTT
-	TRBV7-9	-	TRBJ2-7	CASSRNPSYSYSSYEQYF	TGTGCCAGCAGCCGCAACCCTTCTTACAGCTACTCCTCCTACGAGCAGTACTTC
TRBD2	TRBV7-8	-	TRBJ2-7	CASSASSGGAGEQYF	TGTGCCAGCAGCGCCTCTAGCGGGGGGGCCGGAGAGCAGTACTTC